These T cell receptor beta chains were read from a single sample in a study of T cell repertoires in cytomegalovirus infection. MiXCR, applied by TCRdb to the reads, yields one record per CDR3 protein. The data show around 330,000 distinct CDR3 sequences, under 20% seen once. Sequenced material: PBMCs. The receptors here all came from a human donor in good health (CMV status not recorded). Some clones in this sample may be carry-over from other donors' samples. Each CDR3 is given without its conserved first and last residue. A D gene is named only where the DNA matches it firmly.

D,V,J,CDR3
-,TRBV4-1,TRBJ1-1,ASSQLQGNTEAF
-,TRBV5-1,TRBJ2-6,ASSLPPGAGANVLT
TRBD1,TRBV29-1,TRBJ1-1,SVEDGQGGTEAF
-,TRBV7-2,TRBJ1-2,ASSLRSGGLNYGYT
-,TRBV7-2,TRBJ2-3,ASSLVSLADTQY
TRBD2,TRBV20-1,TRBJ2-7,SAPGLAGTYEQY
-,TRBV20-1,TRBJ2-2,SAPQTLTGELF
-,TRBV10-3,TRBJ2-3,AISPSTDTQY
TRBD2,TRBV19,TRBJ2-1,ASSAGLASQF
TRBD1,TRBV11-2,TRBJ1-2,ASSSLTGGANYGYT
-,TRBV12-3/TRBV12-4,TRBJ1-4,ASSGKLATNEKLF
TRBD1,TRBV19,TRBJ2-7,ASSIGDRRSSYEQY
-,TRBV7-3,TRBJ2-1,ASSTERGSEQF